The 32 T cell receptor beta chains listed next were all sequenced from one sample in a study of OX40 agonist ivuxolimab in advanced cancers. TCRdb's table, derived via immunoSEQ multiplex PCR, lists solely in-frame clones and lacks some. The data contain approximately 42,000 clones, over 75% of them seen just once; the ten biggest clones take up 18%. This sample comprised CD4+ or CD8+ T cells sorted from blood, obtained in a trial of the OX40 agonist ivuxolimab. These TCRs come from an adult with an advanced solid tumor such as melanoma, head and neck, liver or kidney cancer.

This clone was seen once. This chain's CDR3 is CASSLDPGGSTDTQYF. The CDR3 DNA follows: TGTGCCAGCAGCTTAGACCCGGGGGGAAGCACAGATACGCAGTATTTT. This chain joins TRBV13 and TRBJ2-3; 7 bases are shared with TRBD2. CDR1 is PRHDT, CDR2 FYEKMQ, per germline (reference sequence). V trimming: 1 base; J trimming: 0 bases; junction bases outside the gene matches: 4. This CDR3 has 16 amino acids.

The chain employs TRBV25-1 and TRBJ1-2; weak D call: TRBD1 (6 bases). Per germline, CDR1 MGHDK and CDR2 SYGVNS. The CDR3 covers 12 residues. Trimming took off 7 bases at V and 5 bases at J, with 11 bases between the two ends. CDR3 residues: CASMGTPYGYTF. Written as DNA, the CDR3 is TGTGCCAGCATGGGGACACCGTATGGCTACACCTTC.

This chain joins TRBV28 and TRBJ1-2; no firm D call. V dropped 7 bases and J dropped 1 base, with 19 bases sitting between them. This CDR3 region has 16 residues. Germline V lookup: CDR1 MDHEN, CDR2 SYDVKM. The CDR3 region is CASTVTPTLFNYGYTF. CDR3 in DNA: TGTGCCAGCACCGTTACCCCCACGCTTTTTAACTATGGCTACACCTTC.

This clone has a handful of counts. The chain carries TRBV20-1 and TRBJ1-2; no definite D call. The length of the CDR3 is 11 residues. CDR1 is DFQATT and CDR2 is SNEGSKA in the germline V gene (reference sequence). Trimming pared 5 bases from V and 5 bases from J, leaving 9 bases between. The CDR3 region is CSAENDYGYTF. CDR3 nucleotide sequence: TGCAGTGCTGAAAACGATTATGGCTACACCTTC.

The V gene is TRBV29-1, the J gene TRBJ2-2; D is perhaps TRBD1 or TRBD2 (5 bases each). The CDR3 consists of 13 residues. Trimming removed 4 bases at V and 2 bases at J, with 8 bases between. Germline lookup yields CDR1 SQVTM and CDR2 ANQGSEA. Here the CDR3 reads CSVVGTNTGELFF. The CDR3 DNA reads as TGCAGCGTTGTAGGGACCAACACCGGGGAGCTGTTTTTT.

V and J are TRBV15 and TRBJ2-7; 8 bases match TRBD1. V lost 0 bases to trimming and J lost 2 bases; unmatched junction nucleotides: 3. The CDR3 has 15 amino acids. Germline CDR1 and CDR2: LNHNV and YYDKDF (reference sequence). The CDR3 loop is CATSRDEQGAYEQYF. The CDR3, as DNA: TGTGCCACCAGCAGAGATGAACAGGGGGCCTACGAGCAGTACTTC.

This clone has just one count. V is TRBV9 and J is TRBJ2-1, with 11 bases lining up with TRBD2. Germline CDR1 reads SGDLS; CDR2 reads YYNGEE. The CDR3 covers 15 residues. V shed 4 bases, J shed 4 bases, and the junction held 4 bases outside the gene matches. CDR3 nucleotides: TGTGCCAGCAGCTCGGGACTAGCGGAATACAATGAGCAGTTCTTC. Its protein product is CASSSGLAEYNEQFF.

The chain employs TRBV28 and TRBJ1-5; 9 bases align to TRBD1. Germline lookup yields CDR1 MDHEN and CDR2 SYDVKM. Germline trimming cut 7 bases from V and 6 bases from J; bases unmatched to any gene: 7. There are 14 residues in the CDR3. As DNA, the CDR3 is TGTGCCAGCAAAACAGGGGGCGGCCGTCAGCCCCAGCATTTT. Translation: CASKTGGGRQPQHF.

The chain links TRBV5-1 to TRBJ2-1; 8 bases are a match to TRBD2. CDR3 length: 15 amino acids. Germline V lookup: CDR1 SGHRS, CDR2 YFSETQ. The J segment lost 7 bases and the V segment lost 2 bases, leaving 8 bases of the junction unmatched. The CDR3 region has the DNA TGCGCCAGCAGCTTTCCGGGACTAGGTCGAAATGAGCAGTTCTTC. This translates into CASSFPGLGRNEQFF.

CDR3 in DNA: TGTGCCAGCAGTTCGCAGAAGGGTAGGGCCTACGAGCAGTACTTC. Protein: CASSSQKGRAYEQYF. The chain carries TRBV25-1 and TRBJ2-7; D is undetermined. Between the trimmed V and J ends, which lost 5 bases and 2 bases, there was a span of 16 bases. Germline V gene lookup returns CDR1 MGHDK and CDR2 SYGVNS. The CDR3 totals 15 residues.

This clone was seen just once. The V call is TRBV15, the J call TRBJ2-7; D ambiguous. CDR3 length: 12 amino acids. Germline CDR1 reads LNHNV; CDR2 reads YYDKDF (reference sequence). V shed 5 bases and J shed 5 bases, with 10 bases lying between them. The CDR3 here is CATSPSQDEQYF. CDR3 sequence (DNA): TGTGCCACCAGCCCTTCTCAAGACGAGCAGTACTTC.

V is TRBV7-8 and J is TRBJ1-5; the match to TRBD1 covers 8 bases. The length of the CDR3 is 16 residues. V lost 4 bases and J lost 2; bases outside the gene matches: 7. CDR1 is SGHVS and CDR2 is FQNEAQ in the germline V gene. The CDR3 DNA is TGTGCCAGCAGCTCAACCAGGGGACAGGGCAATCAGCCCCAGCATTTT. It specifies CASSSTRGQGNQPQHF. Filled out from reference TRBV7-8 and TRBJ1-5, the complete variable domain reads GAGVSQSPRYKVAKRGQDVALRCDPISGHVSLFWYQQALGQGPEFLTYFQNEAQLDKSGLPSDRFFAERPEGSVSTLKIQRTQQEDSAVYLCASSSTRGQGNQPQHFGDGTRLSIL.

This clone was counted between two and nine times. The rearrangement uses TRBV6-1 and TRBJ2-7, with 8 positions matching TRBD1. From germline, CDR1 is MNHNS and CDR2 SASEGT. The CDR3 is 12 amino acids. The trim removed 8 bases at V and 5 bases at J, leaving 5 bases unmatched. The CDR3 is CASAQGANEQYV. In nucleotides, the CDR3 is TGTGCCAGCGCGCAGGGGGCGAACGAGCAGTACGTC.

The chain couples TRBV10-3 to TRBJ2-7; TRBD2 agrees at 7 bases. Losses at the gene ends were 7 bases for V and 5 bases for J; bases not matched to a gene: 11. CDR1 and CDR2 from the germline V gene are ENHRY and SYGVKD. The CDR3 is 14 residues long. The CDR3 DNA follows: TGTGCCATCAATGGGAGGGGCGCATTCGACGAGCAGTACGTC. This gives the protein CAINGRGAFDEQYV.

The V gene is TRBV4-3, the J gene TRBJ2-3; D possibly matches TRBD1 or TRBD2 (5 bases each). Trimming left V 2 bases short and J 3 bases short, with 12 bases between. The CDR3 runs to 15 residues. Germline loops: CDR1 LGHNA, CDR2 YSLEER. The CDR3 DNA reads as TGCGCCAGCAGCCAAAGCAGGGAGTGGACAGATACGCAGTATTTT. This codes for CASSQSREWTDTQYF.

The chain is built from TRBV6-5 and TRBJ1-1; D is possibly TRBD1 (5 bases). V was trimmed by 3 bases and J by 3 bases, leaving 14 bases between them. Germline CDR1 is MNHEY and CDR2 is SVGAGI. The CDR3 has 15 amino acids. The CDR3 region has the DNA TGTGCCAGCAGTTATAGAGGTGGGGGACACACTGAAGCTTTCTTT. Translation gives CASSYRGGGHTEAFF.

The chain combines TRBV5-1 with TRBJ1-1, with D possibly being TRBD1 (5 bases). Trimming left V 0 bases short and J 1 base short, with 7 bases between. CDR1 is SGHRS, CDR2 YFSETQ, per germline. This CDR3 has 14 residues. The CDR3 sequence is CASSLGTSNTEAFF. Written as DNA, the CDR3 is TGCGCCAGCAGCTTGGGGACATCGAACACTGAAGCTTTCTTT.

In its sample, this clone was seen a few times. The CDR3 DNA sequence: TGTGCCTGGAGTAGGTCAGCACTTAGGGCAACTAATGAAAAACTGTTTTTT. Its protein is CAWSRSALRATNEKLFF. The chain has TRBV30 and TRBJ1-4; D gene unclear. CDR3 length: 17 amino acids. CDR1 is GTSNPN and CDR2 is SVGIG in the germline V gene (reference sequence). Trimming shortened V by 2 bases and J by 0 bases, and 16 bases separated the two germline ends.

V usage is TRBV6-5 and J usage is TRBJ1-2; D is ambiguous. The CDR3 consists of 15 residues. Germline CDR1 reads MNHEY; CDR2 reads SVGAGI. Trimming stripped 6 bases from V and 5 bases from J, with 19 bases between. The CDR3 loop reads CASSREANELYGYTF. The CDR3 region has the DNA TGTGCCAGCAGCCGGGAGGCGAATGAATTATATGGCTACACCTTC.

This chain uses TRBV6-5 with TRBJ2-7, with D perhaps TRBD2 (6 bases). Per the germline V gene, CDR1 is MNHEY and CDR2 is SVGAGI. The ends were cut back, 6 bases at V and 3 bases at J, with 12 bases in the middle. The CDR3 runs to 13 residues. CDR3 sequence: CASSDTSYYEQYV. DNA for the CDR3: TGTGCCAGCAGCGACACTAGCTACTACGAGCAGTACGTC.

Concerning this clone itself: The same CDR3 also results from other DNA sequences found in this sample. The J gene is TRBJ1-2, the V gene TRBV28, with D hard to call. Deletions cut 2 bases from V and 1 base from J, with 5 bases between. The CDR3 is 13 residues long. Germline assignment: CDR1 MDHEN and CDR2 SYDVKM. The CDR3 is CASSLEGNYGYTF. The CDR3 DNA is TGTGCCAGCAGTTTAGAGGGTAACTATGGCTACACCTTC.

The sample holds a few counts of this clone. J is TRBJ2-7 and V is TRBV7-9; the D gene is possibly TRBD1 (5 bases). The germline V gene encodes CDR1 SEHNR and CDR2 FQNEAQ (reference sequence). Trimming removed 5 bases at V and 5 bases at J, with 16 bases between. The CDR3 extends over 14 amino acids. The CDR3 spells CASSRTQGVNEQYF. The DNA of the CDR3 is TGTGCCAGCAGCCGGACCCAGGGCGTCAACGAGCAGTACTTC.

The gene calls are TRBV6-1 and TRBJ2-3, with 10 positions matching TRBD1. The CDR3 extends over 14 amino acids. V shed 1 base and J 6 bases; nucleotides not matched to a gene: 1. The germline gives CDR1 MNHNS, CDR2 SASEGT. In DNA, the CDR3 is TGTGCCAGCAGTGAAGAGGGACAGGGGGATACGCAGTATTTT. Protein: CASSEEGQGDTQYF.

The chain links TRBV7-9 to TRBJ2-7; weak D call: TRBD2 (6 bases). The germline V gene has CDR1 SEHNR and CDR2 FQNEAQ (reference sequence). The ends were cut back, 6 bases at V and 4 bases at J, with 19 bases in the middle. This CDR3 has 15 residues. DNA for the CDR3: TGTGCCAGCAGTGAGGAGGGGCCCAACATGTACGAGCAGTACTTC. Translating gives CASSEEGPNMYEQYF.

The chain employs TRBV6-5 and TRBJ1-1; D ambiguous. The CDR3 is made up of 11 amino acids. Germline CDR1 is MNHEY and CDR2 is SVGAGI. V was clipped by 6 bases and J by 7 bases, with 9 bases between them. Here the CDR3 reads CASSNGLEAFF. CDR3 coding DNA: TGTGCCAGCAGCAACGGCCTTGAAGCTTTCTTT.

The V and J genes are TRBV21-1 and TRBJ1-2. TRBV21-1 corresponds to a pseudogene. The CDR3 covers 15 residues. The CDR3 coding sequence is TGTGCCAGCAGCAAAGAAGATGGGCGGCCCTATGGCTACACCTTC. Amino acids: CASSKEDGRPYGYTF.

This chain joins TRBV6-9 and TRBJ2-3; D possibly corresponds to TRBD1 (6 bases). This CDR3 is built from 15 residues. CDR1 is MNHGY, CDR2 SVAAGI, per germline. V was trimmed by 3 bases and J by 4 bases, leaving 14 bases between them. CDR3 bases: TGTGCCAGCAGTTACTCAGGGGTGGGCGCAGATACGCAGTATTTT. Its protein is CASSYSGVGADTQYF.

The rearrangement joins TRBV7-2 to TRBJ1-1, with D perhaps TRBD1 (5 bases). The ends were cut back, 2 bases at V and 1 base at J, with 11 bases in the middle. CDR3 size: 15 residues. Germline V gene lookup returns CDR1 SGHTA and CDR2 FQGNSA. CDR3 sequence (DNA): TGTGCCAGCAGCTTAAGGGCAGGGAGGAACACTGAAGCTTTCTTT. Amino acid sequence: CASSLRAGRNTEAFF.

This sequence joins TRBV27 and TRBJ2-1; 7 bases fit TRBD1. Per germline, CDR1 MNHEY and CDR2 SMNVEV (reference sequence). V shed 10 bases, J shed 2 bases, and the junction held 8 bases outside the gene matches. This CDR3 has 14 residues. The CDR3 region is CATLGQRTYNEQFF. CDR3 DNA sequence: TGTGCCACCCTGGGACAGCGAACCTACAATGAGCAGTTCTTC.

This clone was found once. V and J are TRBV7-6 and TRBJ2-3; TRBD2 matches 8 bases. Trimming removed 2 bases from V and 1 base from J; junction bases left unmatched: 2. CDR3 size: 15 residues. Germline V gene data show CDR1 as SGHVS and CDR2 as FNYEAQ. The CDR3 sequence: CASSLTSGGTDTQYF. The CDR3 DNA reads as TGTGCCAGCAGCTTAACTAGCGGTGGCACAGATACGCAGTATTTT.

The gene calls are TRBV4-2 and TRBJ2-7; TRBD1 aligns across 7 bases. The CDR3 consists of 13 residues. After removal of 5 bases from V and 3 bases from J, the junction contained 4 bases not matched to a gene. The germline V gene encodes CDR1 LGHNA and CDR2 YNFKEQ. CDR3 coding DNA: TGTGCCAGCAGCTGGGACAGAAACTACGAGCAGTACTTC. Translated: CASSWDRNYEQYF.

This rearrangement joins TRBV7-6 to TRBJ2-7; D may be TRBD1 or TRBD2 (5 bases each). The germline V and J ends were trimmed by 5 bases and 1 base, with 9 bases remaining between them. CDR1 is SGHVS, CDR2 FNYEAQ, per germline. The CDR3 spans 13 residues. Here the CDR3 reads CASSLGASYEQYF. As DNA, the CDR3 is TGTGCCAGCAGCCTCGGGGCTTCCTACGAGCAGTACTTC.